This TCR beta chain was profiled in a study of cytomegalovirus exposure and HLA in healthy donors. Per the germline V gene, CDR1 is PRHDT and CDR2 is FYEKMQ (reference sequence). The CDR3 length is 15 residues. Trimming removed 5 bases from V and 2 bases from J; junction bases left unmatched: 5. Findings and caveats of the study: TCR beta V- and J-gene trimming, according to a later analysis, was linked to a missense DCLRE1C variant. A prior analysis recorded that most TCR beta V segments were productive about 87% or about 30% of the time. TCR beta chains associated with HLA were, in a later analysis, more clonally expanded than equally common others.

With regard to this clone: Its antigen remains unknown.

13 Jbeta primers and 60 Vbeta primers were used for the PCR. Only in-frame clones appear in the TCRdb table, and some are missing; sequencing was by immunoSEQ multiplex PCR. The sample has approximately 190,000 clones, roughly 80% seen once. The J gene is TRBJ1-5, the V gene TRBV13; 8 bases line up with TRBD1. The receptor comes from a man over 45 in good health and CMV-seronegative. Sequenced material: PBMCs. The CDR3 DNA is TGTGCCAGCAGCCAAGGACAGGGCCGCAATCAGCCCCAGCATTTT. It translates to CASSQGQGRNQPQHF. The whole variable domain, remainder taken from reference TRBV13 and TRBJ1-5, is AAGVIQSPRHLIKEKRETATLKCYPIPRHDTVYWYQQGPGQDPQFLISFYEKMQSDKGSIPDRFSAQQFSDYHSELNMSSLELGDSALYFCASSQGQGRNQPQHFGDGTRLSIL.